Shown below are 16 T cell receptor beta chains from a single sample sequenced in a study of blood T cell repertoires in COVID-19. The repertoire was sequenced with immunoSEQ multiplex PCR; TCRdb's copy has only in-frame clones and lacks some. The sample has roughly 300,000 clones, roughly nine tenths seen once. The sample taken for sequencing was peripheral blood. These receptors all stem from a woman in her twenties or thirties with COVID-19, enrolled during active disease.

The chain couples TRBV5-1 to TRBJ1-2, with a tentative D call TRBD1 (5 bases). CDR3 length equals 16 residues. Trimming pared 3 bases from V and 3 bases from J, leaving 18 bases between. Germline lookup yields CDR1 SGHRS and CDR2 YFSETQ. CDR3 sequence: CASSSSSQSGDYGYTF. The CDR3 bases are TGCGCCAGCAGCTCCTCCTCTCAATCGGGGGACTATGGCTACACCTTC.

This chain joins TRBV19 and TRBJ1-5; D gene ambiguous. In germline, CDR1 is LNHDA, CDR2 SQIVND (reference sequence). The CDR3 spans 15 residues. V was clipped by 6 bases and J by 2 bases, with 14 bases between them. The CDR3 DNA sequence: TGTGCCAGTAGCCCCTGGGGAGAGGGCAATCAGCCCCAGCATTTT. Translation gives CASSPWGEGNQPQHF.

This clone was seen only once. The chain joins TRBV9 to TRBJ1-1; the D is unclear. The V gene lost 2 bases and the J gene lost 1 base, with 9 bases spanning the gap. The germline V gene encodes CDR1 SGDLS and CDR2 YYNGEE. This CDR3 has 14 residues. The CDR3 sequence is CASSVSGQNTEAFF. CDR3 nucleotides: TGTGCCAGCAGCGTCAGTGGGCAGAACACTGAAGCTTTCTTT. The complete variable domain, with remaining parts taken from reference TRBV9 and TRBJ1-1, reads DSGVTQTPKHLITATGQRVTLRCSPRSGDLSVYWYQQSLDQGLQFLIQYYNGEERAKGNILERFSAQQFPDLHSELNLSSLELGDSALYFCASSVSGQNTEAFFGQGTRLTVV.

Here the CDR3 reads CASRKSNTGELFF. DNA for the CDR3: TGTGCCAGTCGCAAAAGCAACACCGGGGAGCTGTTTTTT. The chain is built from TRBV7-8 and TRBJ2-2; unclear D gene. V lost 9 bases and J lost 2, with 10 bases in between. Germline V gene sequence: CDR1 SGHVS, CDR2 FQNEAQ. The CDR3 loop spans 13 amino acids.

The rearrangement uses TRBV19 and TRBJ2-1, with TRBD2 identical over 12 bases. V lost 1 base and J lost 9; bases outside the gene matches: 7. Germline V gene sequence: CDR1 LNHDA, CDR2 SQIVND (reference sequence). The CDR3 is 16 residues long. CDR3 DNA: TGTGCCAGTAGTATAGTCGCGACTAGCGGGAGAGGTGAGCAGTTCTTC. Residues: CASSIVATSGRGEQFF. The full variable domain, completed using reference TRBV19 and TRBJ2-1, is DGGITQSPKYLFRKEGQNVTLSCEQNLNHDAMYWYRQDPGQGLRLIYYSQIVNDFQKGDIAEGYSVSREKKESFPLTVTSAQKNPTAFYLCASSIVATSGRGEQFFGPGTRLTVL.

This clone was seen a few times. The rearrangement links TRBV7-2 to TRBJ2-3; 8 bases are shared with TRBD2. From germline, CDR1 is SGHTA and CDR2 FQGNSA. The V segment lost 3 bases and the J segment 5 bases; nucleotides outside the gene matches: 4. The CDR3 length is 14 residues. CDR3 residues: CASSLRGAGDTQYF. The CDR3, as DNA: TGTGCCAGCAGCTTGCGGGGGGCTGGAGATACGCAGTATTTT.

V usage is TRBV4-2 and J usage is TRBJ2-3, with D possibly matching TRBD1 (5 bases). Germline V gene sequence: CDR1 LGHNA, CDR2 YNFKEQ. Trimming took 3 bases from V and 0 from J, leaving 19 bases between them. The CDR3 is made up of 18 amino acids. CDR3 DNA: TGTGCCAGCAGCCACGCAGGGTTTGGGCCACCCAGCACAGATACGCAGTATTTT. Translating it yields CASSHAGFGPPSTDTQYF.

The chain links TRBV19 to TRBJ1-4, with TRBD1 as a possible D gene (6 bases). This CDR3 spans 14 amino acids. V lost 6 bases, J lost 6 bases, and 14 bases lay in between. Germline V lookup: CDR1 LNHDA, CDR2 SQIVND (reference sequence). For the CDR3, the DNA is TGTGCCAGTAGCCTCGGAGGGGGGGATGAAAAACTGTTTTTT. Translation gives CASSLGGGDEKLFF.

This clone was picked up a small number of times. DNA of the CDR3: TGTGCCAGCAGTCGCGACAGGGCAAATCAGCCCCAGCATTTT. As protein: CASSRDRANQPQHF. This chain links TRBV6-5 with TRBJ1-5; 7 bases fit TRBD1. The CDR3 has 14 residues. In germline, CDR1 is MNHEY, CDR2 SVGAGI. V shed 5 bases, J shed 4 bases, and the junction held 5 bases outside the gene matches.

The chain recombines TRBV11-2 with TRBJ1-6; 7 bases fit TRBD1. Trimming took 4 bases from V and 6 from J; bases not matched to a gene: 6. The germline CDR1 and CDR2 sequences are SGHAT and FQNNGV. CDR3 length: 15 residues. The CDR3 sequence is CASSSEGGGNSPLHF. The CDR3 DNA sequence: TGTGCCAGCAGCTCCGAAGGGGGCGGTAATTCACCCCTCCACTTT.

The CDR3 sequence is CASSSQGSGNTIYF. Here the CDR3 DNA reads TGTGCCAGCAGTTCCCAGGGCTCTGGAAACACCATATATTTT. J is TRBJ1-3 and V is TRBV28, with D perhaps matching TRBD1 (5 bases). Germline loops: CDR1 MDHEN, CDR2 SYDVKM. Trimming took 4 bases from V and 0 from J, leaving 7 bases between them. This CDR3 contains 14 residues.

The CDR3: CASSLSGTSADTQYF. The CDR3 DNA is TGTGCCAGCAGCTTATCCGGGACTAGCGCAGATACGCAGTATTTT. V and J are TRBV11-3 and TRBJ2-3; TRBD2 agrees at 10 bases. This CDR3 has 15 residues. The J segment lost 4 bases and the V segment lost 2 bases, leaving 3 bases of the junction unmatched. CDR1 SGHNT and CDR2 YENEEA come from the germline V gene. The full variable domain, in which reference TRBV11-3 and TRBJ2-3 provide the parts outside the CDR3, is EAGVVQSPRYKIIEKKQPVAFWCNPISGHNTLYWYLQNLGQGPELLIRYENEEAVDDSQLPKDRFSAERLKGVDSTLKIQPAELGDSAVYLCASSLSGTSADTQYFGPGTRLTVL.

J is TRBJ2-3 and V is TRBV19; 14 nucleotides align to TRBD2. The V gene end was trimmed by 4 bases and the J gene end by 4 bases; junction bases not matched to a gene: 7. Germline CDR1 and CDR2: LNHDA and SQIVND (reference sequence). The CDR3 length is 17 residues. CDR3 bases: TGTGCCAGTAGTAGAGGACTAGCGGGAGGTTTCGCAGATACGCAGTATTTT. This sequence encodes CASSRGLAGGFADTQYF. The variable domain in full, completed from reference TRBV19 and TRBJ2-3, reads DGGITQSPKYLFRKEGQNVTLSCEQNLNHDAMYWYRQDPGQGLRLIYYSQIVNDFQKGDIAEGYSVSREKKESFPLTVTSAQKNPTAFYLCASSRGLAGGFADTQYFGPGTRLTVL.

This chain links TRBV5-1 with TRBJ1-5; D is undetermined. Germline V gene sequence: CDR1 SGHRS, CDR2 YFSETQ. Trimming removed 1 base at V and 3 bases at J, with 11 bases between. The CDR3 length is 15 residues. This chain's CDR3 is CASSLRGQNNQPQHF. The CDR3 nucleotides are TGCGCCAGCAGCTTGCGCGGGCAGAACAATCAGCCCCAGCATTTT.

The V call is TRBV29-1, the J call TRBJ2-3; D uncertain. With 2 bases removed from V and 0 bases from J, the gap between germline ends came to 12 bases. Per germline, CDR1 SQVTM and CDR2 ANQGSEA. The CDR3 runs 15 residues. The CDR3 loop is CSVENGTFSTDTQYF. The CDR3 region has the DNA TGCAGCGTTGAAAACGGTACCTTTAGCACAGATACGCAGTATTTT.

The chain links TRBV7-2 to TRBJ1-1; 8 positions match TRBD1. CDR3 length: 16 residues. Per the germline V gene, CDR1 is SGHTA and CDR2 is FQGNSA. V shed 4 bases, J shed 1 base, and the junction held 8 bases outside the gene matches. The CDR3 loop is CASSSTGGQWNTEAFF. CDR3 bases: TGTGCCAGCAGCTCAACAGGGGGTCAGTGGAACACTGAAGCTTTCTTT.